The clone carrying this T cell receptor (beta chain) was detected once. Assay used: immunoSEQ multiplex PCR; TCRdb lists only in-frame clones, some missing. The sample records tens of thousands of clones, approximately 88% being singletons. This record comes from a study of blood T cell repertoires in COVID-19. Study details: The samples span acute and convalescent COVID-19 from the United States, Italy and Spain.

Trimming pared 6 bases from V and 1 base from J, leaving 21 bases between. The CDR3 loop spans 17 amino acids. In germline, CDR1 is SGHAT, CDR2 FQNNGV. The chain has TRBV11-2 and TRBJ1-1; perhaps TRBD1 as D (5 bases). The specimen sequenced was peripheral blood. This receptor was taken from a human donor in a cohort sampled during active COVID-19. The CDR3 region is CASRVRQFDQGNTEAFF. In nucleotides, the CDR3 is TGTGCCAGCAGGGTAAGACAGTTCGATCAGGGGAACACTGAAGCTTTCTTT.